This T cell receptor (beta chain) was identified in a study of blood T cell repertoires in COVID-19. Turning to the study itself: Spain, Italy and the United States supplied samples that represented acute and convalescent COVID-19. In each case, the material was cDNA or gDNA derived from T cells, B-cell-depleted T cells, or PBMCs.

CDR1 and CDR2 (germline): SQVTM, ANQGSEA. The CDR3 is 13 amino acids. V lost 1 base, J lost 5 bases, and 4 bases stayed unmatched. Sequenced by immunoSEQ multiplex PCR; TCRdb stores in-frame clones only, minus some. The repertoire holds 40,000 to 55,000 clones, roughly 88% seen once, with approximately 15% in the top ten. Material: peripheral blood. The clonotype comes from a human donor in a cohort sampled during active COVID-19. The chain links TRBV29-1 to TRBJ2-7, with 8 bases lining up with TRBD1. The CDR3 DNA reads TGCAGCGTTGAAGGCAGGGGGCTCGACGAGCAGTACTTC. It is translated as CSVEGRGLDEQYF.